This TCR beta chain emerged from a study of blood T cell repertoires in COVID-19 (dated by TCRdb to 2018 to 2020). Background on the whole study: The collaborator samples originated in the United States, Italy and Spain and spanned the acute and convalescent phases of COVID-19. Sample metadata almost always included a de-identified subject ID, COVID-19 status, age in years and sex. The prospective study material was composed of cDNA or gDNA derived from T cells, B-cell-depleted T cells, or PBMCs. A freely available public database, intended as a resource for researchers studying the immune response to SARS-CoV-2, is where the repertoires were released. Where available, HLA class I and class II types were taken from metadata supplied by the sample provider and were not determined by assay-based typing. The samples were drawn from two sources: the first 160 participants of the ongoing ImmuneRACE study, and 1,200 or so subjects contributed by 6 global collaborators. Subjects who had been exposed to COVID-19, were actively infected with it, or had recovered from it provided the deeply sampled blood TCRbeta repertoires that made up the dataset.

Points on this clone: Its binding antigen is unknown. Nothing much larger sits one base from this clone, and base qualities are not available.

Samples from volunteer blood donors who had recovered from COVID-19 were contributed by a second Seattle source. Each collaborating institution followed its own protocols to collect whole blood in K2EDTA tubes. Collaborator samples were shipped for TCRbeta analysis as frozen whole blood, isolated PBMCs, or DNA extracted from either sample type. TCRbeta CDR3 regions were amplified from genomic DNA using the immunoSEQ Assay, a bias-controlled multiplex PCR. Regarding the original processing steps: Within the assay, amplification of reference gene primers was used to estimate how many nucleated cells each sample contained. To quantify the absolute abundance of each unique TCRbeta CDR3 rearrangement, sequence reads were collapsed and filtered. For each sample, productive Simpson clonality was calculated as the square root of Simpson's diversity index across productive rearrangements. The immuneACCESS repertoire file appears here via TCRdb, limited to in-frame rearrangements. These files lack a portion of the clones; in checked studies, under half of the deficit traces to unresolved V genes, and the cause of the others is not known. That table gives V, J and clone size, and the DNA gave D and trimming. This sample gives fewer than 350,000 clones in total; 70% to 90% of them show up just once. The ten largest clones take up approximately 7.8% of the sample.

The paper's findings and limits, for the study overall: The amount of clinical and demographic metadata varied by source and participant and was provided uncurated.

The germline V gene provides CDR1 SGHTA and CDR2 FQGTGA. The CDR3 runs 15 residues from the cysteine to the phenylalanine. CDR3 DNA only is kept here, 45 bases in frame from base 1. Trimming at the junction amounts to 5 bases on V and 5 bases on J, and the germline ends lie 16 bases apart. The sequencing sample was made of peripheral blood. The sequence was collected from a woman aged 50 to 65 who had recovered from COVID-19. The receptor chain draws on TRBV7-3 and TRBJ2-1; the D gene lacks a confident call. This receptor has the CDR3 CASSRGSTRDNEQFF. The DNA reads as follows: TGTGCCAGCAGCCGAGGCTCAACTCGGGACAATGAGCAGTTCTTC. Reference TRBV7-3 and TRBJ2-1 genes cover what lies past the CDR3, so the full variable domain is GAGVSQTPSNKVTEKGKYVELRCDPISGHTALYWYRQSLGQGPEFLIYFQGTGAADDSGLPNDRFFAVRPEGSVSTLKIQRTERGDSAVYLCASSRGSTRDNEQFFGPGTRLTVL.